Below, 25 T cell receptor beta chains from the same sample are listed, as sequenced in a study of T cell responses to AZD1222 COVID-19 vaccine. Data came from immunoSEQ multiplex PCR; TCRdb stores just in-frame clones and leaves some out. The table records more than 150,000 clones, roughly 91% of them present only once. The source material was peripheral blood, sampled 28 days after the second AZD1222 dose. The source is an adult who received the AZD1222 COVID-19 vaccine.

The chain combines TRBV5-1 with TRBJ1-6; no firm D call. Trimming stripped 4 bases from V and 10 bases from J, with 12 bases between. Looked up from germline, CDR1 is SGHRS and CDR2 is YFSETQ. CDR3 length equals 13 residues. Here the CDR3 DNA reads TGCGCCAGCAGCACGGGGTTTGAATCACCCCTCCACTTT. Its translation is CASSTGFESPLHF.

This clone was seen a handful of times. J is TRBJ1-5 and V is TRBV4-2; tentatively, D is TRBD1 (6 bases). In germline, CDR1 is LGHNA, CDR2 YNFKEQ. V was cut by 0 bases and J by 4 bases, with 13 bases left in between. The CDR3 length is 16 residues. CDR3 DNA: TGTGCCAGCAGCCAAGATCTGGGGGCGGGTAATCAGCCCCAGCATTTT. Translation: CASSQDLGAGNQPQHF.

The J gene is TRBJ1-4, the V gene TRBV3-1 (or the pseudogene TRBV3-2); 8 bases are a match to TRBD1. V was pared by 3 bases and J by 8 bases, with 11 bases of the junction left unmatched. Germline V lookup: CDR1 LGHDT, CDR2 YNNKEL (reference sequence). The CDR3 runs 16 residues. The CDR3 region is CASSHRTGGTREKLFF. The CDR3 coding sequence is TGTGCCAGCAGCCACCGTACAGGGGGGACTAGGGAAAAACTGTTTTTT.

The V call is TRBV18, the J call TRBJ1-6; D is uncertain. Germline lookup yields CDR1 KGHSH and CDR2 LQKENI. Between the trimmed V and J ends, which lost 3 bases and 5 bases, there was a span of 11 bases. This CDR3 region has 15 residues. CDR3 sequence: CASSPEGLNNSPLHF. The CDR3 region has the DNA TGTGCCAGCTCACCGGAGGGCCTGAATAATTCACCCCTCCACTTT.

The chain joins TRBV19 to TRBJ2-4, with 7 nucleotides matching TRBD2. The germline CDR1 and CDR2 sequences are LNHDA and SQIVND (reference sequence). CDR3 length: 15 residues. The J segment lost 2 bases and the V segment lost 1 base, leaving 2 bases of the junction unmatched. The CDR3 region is CASSIVTSTKNIQYF. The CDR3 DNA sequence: TGTGCCAGTAGTATAGTGACTAGCACCAAAAACATTCAGTACTTC.

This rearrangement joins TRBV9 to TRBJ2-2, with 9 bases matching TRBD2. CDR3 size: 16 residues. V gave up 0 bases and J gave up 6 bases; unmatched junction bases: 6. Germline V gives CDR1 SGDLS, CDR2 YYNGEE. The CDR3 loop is CASSVVLAGSAGELFF. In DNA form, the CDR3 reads TGTGCCAGCAGCGTAGTCCTAGCGGGATCGGCCGGGGAGCTGTTTTTT.

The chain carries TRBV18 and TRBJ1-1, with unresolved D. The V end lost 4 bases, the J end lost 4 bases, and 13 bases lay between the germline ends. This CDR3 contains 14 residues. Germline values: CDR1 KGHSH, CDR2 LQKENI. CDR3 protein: CASSLTLDRTEAFF. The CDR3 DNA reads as TGTGCCAGCTCACTAACACTTGACCGCACTGAAGCTTTCTTT.

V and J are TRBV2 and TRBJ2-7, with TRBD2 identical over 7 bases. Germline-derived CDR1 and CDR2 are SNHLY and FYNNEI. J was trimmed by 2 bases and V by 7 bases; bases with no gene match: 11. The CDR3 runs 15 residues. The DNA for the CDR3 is TGTGCCAGCACGACCTCGGCTAGCGGTCCCTACGAGCAGTACTTC. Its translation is CASTTSASGPYEQYF.

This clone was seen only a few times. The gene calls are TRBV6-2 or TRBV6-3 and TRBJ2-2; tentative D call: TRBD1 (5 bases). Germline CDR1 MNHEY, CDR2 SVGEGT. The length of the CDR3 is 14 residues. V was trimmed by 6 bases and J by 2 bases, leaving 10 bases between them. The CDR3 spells CASSQGPNTGELFF. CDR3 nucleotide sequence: TGTGCCAGCAGCCAGGGCCCAAACACCGGGGAGCTGTTTTTT.

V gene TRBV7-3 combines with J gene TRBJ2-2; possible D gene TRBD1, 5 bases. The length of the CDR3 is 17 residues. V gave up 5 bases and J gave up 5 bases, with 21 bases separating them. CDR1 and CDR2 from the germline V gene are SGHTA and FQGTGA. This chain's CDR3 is CASSTRNTGLGTGELFF. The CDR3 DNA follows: TGTGCCAGCAGCACCCGGAACACAGGTTTGGGTACCGGGGAGCTGTTTTTT.

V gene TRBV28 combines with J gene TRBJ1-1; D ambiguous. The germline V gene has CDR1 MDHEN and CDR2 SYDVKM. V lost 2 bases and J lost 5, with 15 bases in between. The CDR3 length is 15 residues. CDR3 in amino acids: CASSLSPPRATEAFF. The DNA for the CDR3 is TGTGCCAGCAGTTTAAGCCCCCCTCGGGCGACTGAAGCTTTCTTT.

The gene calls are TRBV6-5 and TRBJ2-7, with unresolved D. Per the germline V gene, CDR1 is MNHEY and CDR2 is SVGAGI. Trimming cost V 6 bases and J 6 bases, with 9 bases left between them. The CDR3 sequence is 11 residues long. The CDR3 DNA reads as TGTGCCAGCAGCTTACGAGGCGAGCAGTACTTC. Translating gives CASSLRGEQYF.

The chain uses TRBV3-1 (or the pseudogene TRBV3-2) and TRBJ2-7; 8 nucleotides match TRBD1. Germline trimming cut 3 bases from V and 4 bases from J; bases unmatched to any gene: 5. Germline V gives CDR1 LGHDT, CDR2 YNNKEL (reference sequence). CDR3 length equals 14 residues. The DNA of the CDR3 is TGTGCCAGCAGCCATAGTTACAGGGGGTACGAGCAGTACTTC. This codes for CASSHSYRGYEQYF.

The CDR3 sequence: CASSRLTITGGTQYF. CDR3 bases: TGTGCCAGCAGCCGCCTGACTATTACGGGGGGTACGCAGTATTTT. The chain couples TRBV3-1 (or the pseudogene TRBV3-2) to TRBJ2-3; TRBD2 matches at 7 bases. The V gene end was trimmed by 4 bases and the J gene end by 8 bases; junction bases not matched to a gene: 12. Looked up from germline, CDR1 is LGHDT and CDR2 is YNNKEL (reference sequence). The CDR3 spans 15 residues.

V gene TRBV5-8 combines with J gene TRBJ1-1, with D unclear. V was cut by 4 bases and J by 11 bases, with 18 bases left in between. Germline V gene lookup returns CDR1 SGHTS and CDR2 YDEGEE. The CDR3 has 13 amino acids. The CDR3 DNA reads TGTGCCAGCAGCCTCGCGGTGGGAACCACGGCTTTCTTT. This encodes CASSLAVGTTAFF.

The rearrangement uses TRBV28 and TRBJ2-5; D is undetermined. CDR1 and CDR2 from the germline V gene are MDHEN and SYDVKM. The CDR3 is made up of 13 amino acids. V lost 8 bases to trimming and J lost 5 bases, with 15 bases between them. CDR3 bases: TGTGCCAGCGTTCAGGTAACGGCGGAGACCCAGTACTTC. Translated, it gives CASVQVTAETQYF.

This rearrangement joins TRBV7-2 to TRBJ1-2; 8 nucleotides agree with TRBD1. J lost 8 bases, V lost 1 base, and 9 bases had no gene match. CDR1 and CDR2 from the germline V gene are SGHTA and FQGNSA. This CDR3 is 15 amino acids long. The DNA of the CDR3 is TGTGCCAGCAGCTTAGATTTCCAGGGGGCTGAAGGCTACACCTTC. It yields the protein CASSLDFQGAEGYTF.

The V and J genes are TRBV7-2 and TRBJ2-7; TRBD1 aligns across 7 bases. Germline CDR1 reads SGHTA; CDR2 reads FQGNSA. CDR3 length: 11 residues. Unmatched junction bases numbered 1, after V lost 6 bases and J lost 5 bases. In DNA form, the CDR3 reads TGTGCCAGCAGGACAGGGAACGAGCAGTACTTC. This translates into CASRTGNEQYF.

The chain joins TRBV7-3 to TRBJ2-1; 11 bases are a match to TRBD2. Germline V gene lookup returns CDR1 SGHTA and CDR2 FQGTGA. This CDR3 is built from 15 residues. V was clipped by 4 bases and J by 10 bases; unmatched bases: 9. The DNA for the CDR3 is TGTGCCAGCAGCTCAAGACTAGCGGGGCCCTACGAGCAGTTCTTC. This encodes CASSSRLAGPYEQFF. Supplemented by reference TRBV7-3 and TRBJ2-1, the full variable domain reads GAGVSQTPSNKVTEKGKYVELRCDPISGHTALYWYRQSLGQGPEFLIYFQGTGAADDSGLPNDRFFAVRPEGSVSTLKIQRTERGDSAVYLCASSSRLAGPYEQFFGPGTRLTVL.

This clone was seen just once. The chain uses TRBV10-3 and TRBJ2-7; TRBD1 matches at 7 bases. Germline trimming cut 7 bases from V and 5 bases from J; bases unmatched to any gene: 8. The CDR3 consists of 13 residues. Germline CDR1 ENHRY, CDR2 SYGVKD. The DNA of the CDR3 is TGTGCCATCACAAGGGACAGCCCCCACGAGCAGTACTTC. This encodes CAITRDSPHEQYF.

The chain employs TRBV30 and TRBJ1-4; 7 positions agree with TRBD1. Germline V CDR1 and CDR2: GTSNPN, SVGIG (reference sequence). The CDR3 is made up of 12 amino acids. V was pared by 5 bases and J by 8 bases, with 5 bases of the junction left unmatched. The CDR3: CAWVDRAEKLFF. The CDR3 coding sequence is TGTGCCTGGGTAGACAGGGCGGAAAAACTGTTTTTT.

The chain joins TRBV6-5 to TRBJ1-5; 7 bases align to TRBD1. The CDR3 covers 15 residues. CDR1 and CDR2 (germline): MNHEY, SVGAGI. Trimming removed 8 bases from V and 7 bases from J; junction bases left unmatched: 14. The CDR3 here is CASSDSRGPWQPQHF. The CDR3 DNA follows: TGTGCCAGCTCCGATTCAAGGGGGCCTTGGCAGCCCCAGCATTTT.

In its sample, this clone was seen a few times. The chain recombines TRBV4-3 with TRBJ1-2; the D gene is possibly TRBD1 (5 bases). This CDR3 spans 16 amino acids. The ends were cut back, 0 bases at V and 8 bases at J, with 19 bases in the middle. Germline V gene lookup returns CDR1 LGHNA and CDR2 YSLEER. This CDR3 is CASSQDPAGRVRGYTF. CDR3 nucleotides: TGCGCCAGCAGCCAAGATCCGGCAGGCAGGGTGAGAGGCTACACCTTC.

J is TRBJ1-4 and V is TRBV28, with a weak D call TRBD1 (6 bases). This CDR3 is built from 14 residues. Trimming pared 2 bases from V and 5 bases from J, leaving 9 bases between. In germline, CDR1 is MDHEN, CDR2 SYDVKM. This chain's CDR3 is CASSLQGPNEKLFF. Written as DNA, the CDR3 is TGTGCCAGCAGTTTACAGGGGCCGAATGAAAAACTGTTTTTT. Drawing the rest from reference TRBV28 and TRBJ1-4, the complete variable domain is DVKVTQSSRYLVKRTGEKVFLECVQDMDHENMFWYRQDPGLGLRLIYFSYDVKMKEKGDIPEGYSVSREKKERFSLILESASTNQTSMYLCASSLQGPNEKLFFGSGTQLSVL.

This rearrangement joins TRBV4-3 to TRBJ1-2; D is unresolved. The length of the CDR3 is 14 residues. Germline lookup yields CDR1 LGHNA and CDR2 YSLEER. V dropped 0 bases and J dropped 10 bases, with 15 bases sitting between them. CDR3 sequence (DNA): TGCGCCAGCAGCCAAGATCCAGATGCTACCTCCTACACCTTC. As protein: CASSQDPDATSYTF.